Included here is one T cell receptor (beta chain) sequence, with context. The antigen is unknown. Profiling relied on immunoSEQ multiplex PCR, and the TCRdb table lists in-frame clones only, not all of them. The table includes around 190,000 clones, around 94% detected once. The V gene end was trimmed by 7 bases and the J gene end by 12 bases; junction bases not matched to a gene: 7. Germline lookup yields CDR1 MNHEY and CDR2 SVGAGI. This CDR3 is built from 13 residues. The data are from a study of T cell responses to AZD1222 COVID-19 vaccine. Study-level findings and limits: Donors were mostly white British, more females; clonal diversity possibly underestimated.

The genes are TRBV6-5 and TRBJ1-6; 9 bases map to TRBD1. This clonotype was obtained from an adult who received the AZD1222 COVID-19 vaccine. The starting material was peripheral blood, obtained 28 days after the second AZD1222 dose. The CDR3 bases are TGTGCCAGCACCCAGGGACAGGGCGTACCCCTCCACTTT. Translating it yields CASTQGQGVPLHF.